The source of this T cell receptor beta chain is a study of graft-versus-host responses after intestinal transplantation. Sequencing was performed with immunoSEQ multiplex PCR; in TCRdb, only in-frame clones are kept and a portion is missing. The sample lists under 75,000 clones; 90% were seen once. With regard to this clone: Its antigen is not identified.

Germline loops: CDR1 SEHNR, CDR2 FQNEAQ (reference sequence). The CDR3 has 16 amino acids. The V and J ends lost 5 bases and 4 bases, in that order; junction bases with no gene match: 8. Sequencing used unstimulated CD8+ T cells sorted from spleen or lymph node cells, obtained before transplant. The sequence was collected from a human donor who was the organ donor for an intestinal transplant. The J gene is TRBJ2-1, the V gene TRBV7-9; 10 bases map to TRBD1. CDR3 in DNA: TGTGCCAGCAGCCCGAGACAGGGGGCGGGTTACAATGAGCAGTTCTTC. Residues: CASSPRQGAGYNEQFF.